The clone carrying this TCR beta chain has a handful of counts. The antigen is unknown. Treatment in this sample: skin biopsy from PPD injection site in Mantoux-positive individual. Cells were not sorted; total RNA input targeted about 1 to 1000 ng. Reverse transcription of blood and skin TCR RNA was primed at alpha and beta constant regions. The SP2 primer and nested alpha and beta constant region primers amplified ligated cDNA in four rounds. TCRdb fed the UMI-ligation and nested PCR reads into MiXCR, producing one record per CDR3 protein. The table lists some 20,000 distinct CDR3 sequences, 8% to 10% of them singletons. These data belong to a study of naive and memory T cell subsets. Whole-study findings and limits: Delayed type IV hypersensitivity infiltration was taken to explain higher tuberculin-site TCR counts. TCR transcript changes with activation or differentiation may affect this RNA method.

The CDR3 consists of 14 residues. Trimming removed 0 bases at V and 4 bases at J, with 9 bases between. Germline V gene lookup returns CDR1 LGHNA and CDR2 YSLEER. The sequence was obtained from an adult in good health. The sequencing here drew on skin, taken from a tuberculin skin test site. This chain links TRBV4-3 with TRBJ1-2, with D uncertain. Here the CDR3 reads CASSQDEEGYGYTF. DNA for the CDR3: TGCGCCAGCAGCCAAGATGAAGAGGGCTATGGCTACACCTTC.